The 16 T cell receptor beta chains presented below share a single source sample, sequenced in a study of blood T cell repertoires in COVID-19. Produced via immunoSEQ multiplex PCR; TCRdb's table is partial and in-frame only. The data hold approximately 300,000 clones, with around 85% observed a single time. The sequencing sample was made of PBMCs or T cells enriched from blood (not recorded which). The receptors were gathered from a woman in her 30s who had been exposed to COVID-19.

The chain has TRBV5-1 and TRBJ2-5; 8 nucleotides agree with TRBD1. Germline CDR1 is SGHRS and CDR2 is YFSETQ. J gave up 5 bases and V 4 bases, and 4 bases lay outside the gene matches. This CDR3 is 13 amino acids long. CDR3 amino acids: CASSRTGHETQYF. CDR3 bases: TGCGCCAGCAGCCGGACAGGGCACGAGACCCAGTACTTC.

The V call is TRBV30, the J call TRBJ1-4; TRBD1 might be the D (6 bases). This CDR3 contains 13 residues. The V gene's germline CDR1 is GTSNPN and CDR2 SVGIG (reference sequence). The V end lost 4 bases, the J end lost 3 bases, and 9 bases lay between the germline ends. CDR3 sequence: CAWTTGPNEKLFF. The CDR3 DNA sequence: TGTGCCTGGACCACAGGGCCTAATGAAAAACTGTTTTTT. Full variable domain (missing parts from reference TRBV30 and TRBJ1-4): SQTIHQWPATLVQPVGSPLSLECTVEGTSNPNLYWYRQAAGRGLQLLFYSVGIGQISSEVPQNLSASRPQDRQFILSSKKLLLSDSGFYLCAWTTGPNEKLFFGSGTQLSVL.

This clone was picked up one time. This chain joins TRBV9 and TRBJ2-2; a weak D match, TRBD1 (6 bases). V lost 2 bases to trimming and J lost 1 base, with 9 bases between them. Germline CDR1 is SGDLS and CDR2 is YYNGEE. This CDR3 region has 15 residues. The CDR3 here is CASSVTTGNTGELFF. CDR3 DNA: TGTGCCAGCAGCGTCACGACAGGGAACACCGGGGAGCTGTTTTTT.

The rearrangement links TRBV5-1 to TRBJ2-5, with a possible D match to TRBD1 (7 bases). With 0 bases removed from V and 2 bases from J, the gap between germline ends came to 11 bases. Germline CDR1 reads SGHRS; CDR2 reads YFSETQ. The CDR3 consists of 15 residues. The CDR3 is CASSLGQGLQETQYF. The CDR3 DNA reads as TGCGCCAGCAGCTTGGGACAGGGACTTCAAGAGACCCAGTACTTC.

The chain couples TRBV10-3 to TRBJ2-7; a possible D gene is TRBD2 (5 bases). Germline lookup yields CDR1 ENHRY and CDR2 SYGVKD. This CDR3 region has 11 residues. The V end was cut by 11 bases, the J end by 2 bases, with 10 bases between. DNA for the CDR3: TGTGCCGTAACCGGGACCTACGAGCAGTACTTC. It translates to CAVTGTYEQYF.

The gene calls are TRBV6-2 or TRBV6-3 and TRBJ2-2; TRBD1 matches at 8 bases. The CDR3 length is 16 residues. The junction had 5 bases not matched to a gene; V was cut back by 2 bases and J by 3 bases. The germline gives CDR1 MNHEY, CDR2 SVGEGT. The CDR3 here is CASSYKRTGYTGELFF. As DNA, the CDR3 is TGTGCCAGCAGTTACAAAAGGACAGGGTACACCGGGGAGCTGTTTTTT.

This chain joins TRBV10-3 and TRBJ2-2; no definite D call. The CDR3 loop spans 12 amino acids. Between the trimmed V and J ends, which lost 3 bases and 4 bases, there was a span of 3 bases. CDR1 and CDR2 from the germline V gene are ENHRY and SYGVKD. The CDR3 is CAISDRTGELFF. The CDR3 DNA follows: TGTGCCATCAGTGACCGCACCGGGGAGCTGTTTTTT.

J is TRBJ2-7 and V is TRBV5-6, with D possibly TRBD2 on 5 matching bases. The V and J ends lost 0 bases and 2 bases respectively, with 24 bases between them. The CDR3 covers 19 residues. Germline V gene sequence: CDR1 SGHDT, CDR2 YYEEEE. The CDR3 DNA is TGTGCCAGCAGCTTGGGGTCCGGGGAGAAGAGCAAGCGGACCTACGAGCAGTACTTC. Protein: CASSLGSGEKSKRTYEQYF.

J is TRBJ1-1 and V is TRBV27, with D unclear. The CDR3 covers 15 residues. V was trimmed by 5 bases and J by 7 bases, leaving 20 bases between them. Germline V gene data show CDR1 as MNHEY and CDR2 as SMNVEV (reference sequence). In DNA form, the CDR3 reads TGTGCCAGCAGTCCTATGATATACCCGAGAGATGAAGCTTTCTTT. It specifies CASSPMIYPRDEAFF.

V gene TRBV3-1 (or the pseudogene TRBV3-2) combines with J gene TRBJ2-4; TRBD1 matches 7 bases. Trimming at V came to 1 base and at J to 13 bases, leaving 16 bases not matched to a gene. Germline V gene data show CDR1 as LGHDT and CDR2 as YNNKEL (reference sequence). This CDR3 contains 16 residues. CDR3 nucleotide sequence: TGTGCCAGCAGCCAAGTCCCAGGACAGGCATCCATCACCCAGTACTTC. Translated: CASSQVPGQASITQYF.

The chain recombines TRBV28 with TRBJ1-2; possibly TRBD1 for D (5 bases). Germline values: CDR1 MDHEN, CDR2 SYDVKM. The CDR3 spans 14 residues. The V end was cut by 3 bases, the J end by 2 bases, with 10 bases between. The CDR3 reads CASSLAGPNYGYTF. CDR3 in DNA: TGTGCCAGCAGTTTGGCGGGACCGAACTATGGCTACACCTTC.

This clone was observed a single time. The chain recombines TRBV6-4 with TRBJ2-2; D is uncertain. CDR3 size: 13 residues. Germline V CDR1 and CDR2: MRHNA, SNTAGT. V gave up 8 bases and J gave up 7 bases, with 14 bases separating them. CDR3 sequence (DNA): TGTGCCAGCTCTAGAGAAATAGTCGGGGAGCTGTTTTTT. Amino acid sequence: CASSREIVGELFF.

In regard to this clone: Other DNA sequences in this specimen translate into the identical CDR3. This chain links TRBV9 with TRBJ2-3, with D unresolved. V dropped 1 base and J dropped 0 bases, with 6 bases sitting between them. Germline V lookup: CDR1 SGDLS, CDR2 YYNGEE. The CDR3 loop spans 14 amino acids. The CDR3: CASSVTQSTDTQYF. In DNA form, the CDR3 reads TGTGCCAGCAGCGTAACTCAAAGCACAGATACGCAGTATTTT.

The gene calls are TRBV19 and TRBJ1-2; a possible D gene is TRBD1 (6 bases). V lost 5 bases, J lost 7 bases, and 14 bases lay in between. Germline-derived CDR1 and CDR2 are LNHDA and SQIVND (reference sequence). CDR3 length: 13 residues. CDR3 region: CASSPPDRPGYTF. The CDR3 coding sequence is TGTGCCAGTAGTCCCCCCGACAGGCCTGGCTACACCTTC.

The chain couples TRBV6-1 to TRBJ1-1; D is unclear. Looked up from germline, CDR1 is MNHNS and CDR2 is SASEGT. V was pared by 0 bases and J by 4 bases, with 6 bases between. There are 13 residues in the CDR3. The CDR3 loop is CASSEASSTEAFF. CDR3 sequence (DNA): TGTGCCAGCAGTGAAGCGTCCAGCACTGAAGCTTTCTTT.

The chain recombines TRBV30 with TRBJ1-1; 10 bases agree with TRBD1. Germline V gives CDR1 GTSNPN, CDR2 SVGIG (reference sequence). The V gene end was trimmed by 5 bases and the J gene end by 7 bases; junction bases not matched to a gene: 10. This CDR3 region has 14 residues. This CDR3 reads CAWGAGQGFGEAFF. CDR3 nucleotide sequence: TGTGCCTGGGGAGCGGGACAGGGGTTCGGTGAAGCTTTCTTT.